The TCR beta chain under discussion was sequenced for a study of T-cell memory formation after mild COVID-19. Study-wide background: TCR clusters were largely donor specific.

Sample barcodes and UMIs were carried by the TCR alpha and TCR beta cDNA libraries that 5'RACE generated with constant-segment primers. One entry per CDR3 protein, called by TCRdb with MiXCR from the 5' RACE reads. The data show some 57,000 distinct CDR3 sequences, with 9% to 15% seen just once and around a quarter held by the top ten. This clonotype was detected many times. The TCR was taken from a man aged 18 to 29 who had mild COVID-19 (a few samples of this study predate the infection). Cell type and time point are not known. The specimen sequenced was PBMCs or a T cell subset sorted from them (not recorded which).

The CDR3 region has the DNA TGTGCCAGCAGGCGTAGCGGGGGCACAGATACGCAGTATTTT. Its translation is CASRRSGGTDTQYF. The chain has TRBV6-6 and TRBJ2-3; 8 bases map to TRBD2. CDR1 and CDR2 from the germline V gene are MNHNY and SVGAGI (reference sequence). Trimming cost V 6 bases and J 1 base; bases outside gene matches: 3. This CDR3 has 14 amino acids.